One and the same sample provided the 20 T cell receptor beta chains below, sequenced in a study of beta chain features in type 1 diabetes. Expressed TCRB transcripts got sequenced, as all isolated RNA was reverse transcribed. The method was immunoSEQ multiplex PCR; TCRdb's version includes in-frame clones alone and lacks a portion of them. The repertoire has some 250,000 clones, roughly 10% of them found once; the top ten carry roughly 0.017%. Their target antigens are unknown. Overall study findings and caveats: People with Type 1 diabetes carried modestly yet significantly shorter TCRB CDR3s in all four CD4+ subsets.

Sequencing used naive CD4+ T cells from blood. These receptors came from a man aged 30 to 45 with type 1 diabetes.

The chain joins TRBV4-3 to TRBJ2-7; 8 bases are a match to TRBD1. The germline gives CDR1 LGHNA, CDR2 YSLEER. V shed 1 base and J 7 bases; nucleotides not matched to a gene: 12. The CDR3 consists of 16 residues. CDR3 coding DNA: TGCGCCAGCAGCCAAGGACACGACAGGGGCCTTGGGGAGCAGTACTTC. As protein: CASSQGHDRGLGEQYF.

The chain couples TRBV5-8 to TRBJ2-3; D is possibly TRBD1 (5 bases). V was cut by 2 bases and J by 1 base, with 8 bases left in between. CDR1 is SGHTS and CDR2 is YDEGEE in the germline V gene. This CDR3 region has 14 residues. For the CDR3, the DNA is TGTGCCAGCAGCTTCGGACAACGCACAGATACGCAGTATTTT. Its translation: CASSFGQRTDTQYF.

This clone was observed a handful of times. The gene calls are TRBV19 and TRBJ1-5; 9 bases are shared with TRBD1. CDR3 length equals 16 residues. The V and J ends lost 10 bases and 0 bases, in that order; junction bases with no gene match: 10. Germline V gives CDR1 LNHDA, CDR2 SQIVND (reference sequence). The CDR3 coding sequence is TGTGCCACCGCGGACAGGGGCGACTATAGCAATCAGCCCCAGCATTTT. Translation gives CATADRGDYSNQPQHF.

CDR3 bases: TGTGCCAGCAGCCCCCGTGGGGCAAGCTCCTACAATGAGCAGTTCTTC. It is translated as CASSPRGASSYNEQFF. The rearrangement uses TRBV7-9 and TRBJ2-1, with a tentative D call TRBD1 (5 bases). Germline CDR1 and CDR2: SEHNR and FQNEAQ (reference sequence). The CDR3 is made up of 16 amino acids. V gave up 5 bases and J gave up 0 bases, with 14 bases separating them.

This clone was counted only a few times. This sequence joins TRBV6-5 and TRBJ1-6, with a tentative D call TRBD1 (6 bases). V was clipped by 7 bases and J by 11 bases, with 15 bases between them. The CDR3 is 13 amino acids. Germline-derived CDR1 and CDR2 are MNHEY and SVGAGI. The CDR3 region is CASTPTGYPPLHF. The CDR3 DNA follows: TGTGCCAGCACCCCGACAGGTTACCCACCCCTCCACTTT.

V is TRBV2 and J is TRBJ2-5; TRBD1 agrees at 9 bases. Germline loops: CDR1 SNHLY, CDR2 FYNNEI. The CDR3 length is 14 residues. Trimming cost V 6 bases and J 5 bases; bases outside gene matches: 7. CDR3 coding DNA: TGTGCCAGCAGAGCATCGACAGGGGGTGAGACCCAGTACTTC. Its protein is CASRASTGGETQYF.

The chain recombines TRBV7-9 with TRBJ2-1; D might be TRBD1 (6 bases). Trimming cost V 0 bases and J 2 bases, with 14 bases left between them. Germline values: CDR1 SEHNR, CDR2 FQNEAQ (reference sequence). The CDR3 covers 17 residues. The CDR3 region has the DNA TGTGCCAGCAGCTTAGCAGGAAGGGGGTTCGCCTACAATGAGCAGTTCTTC. This encodes CASSLAGRGFAYNEQFF.

Only a few counts were recorded for this clone. The chain is built from TRBV5-4 and TRBJ2-2; 11 bases line up with TRBD1. Unmatched junction bases numbered 2, after V lost 3 bases and J lost 4 bases. Germline CDR1 reads SGHNT; CDR2 reads YYREEE (reference sequence). This CDR3 region has 15 residues. CDR3 DNA: TGTGCCAGCAGCTGGGACAGGGGGGGCACCGGGGAGCTGTTTTTT. Translated, it gives CASSWDRGGTGELFF.

This clone was observed a few times. The rearrangement joins TRBV18 to TRBJ2-5, with D possibly being TRBD2 (5 bases). The germline V and J ends were trimmed by 4 bases and 3 bases, with 12 bases remaining between them. The germline CDR1 and CDR2 sequences are KGHSH and LQKENI. This CDR3 spans 14 amino acids. The DNA of the CDR3 is TGTGCCAGCTCACAACTAGAAAAGGAAGAGACCCAGTACTTC. Its protein product is CASSQLEKEETQYF.

This clone showed up just a few times. The chain is built from TRBV25-1 and TRBJ1-1, with TRBD1 matching 8 bases. The CDR3 spans 14 residues. With V trimmed by 6 bases and J by 2 bases, 5 bases remained unmatched. Germline-derived CDR1 and CDR2 are MGHDK and SYGVNS. This chain's CDR3 is CASRIGQGNTEAFF. As DNA, the CDR3 is TGTGCCAGCAGGATAGGACAGGGTAACACTGAAGCTTTCTTT.

Only a few counts were recorded for this clone. The chain couples TRBV5-1 to TRBJ2-7; 7 bases map to TRBD1. Germline loops: CDR1 SGHRS, CDR2 YFSETQ. V lost 0 bases to trimming and J lost 5 bases; unmatched junction nucleotides: 8. The CDR3 is 15 amino acids. The CDR3, as DNA: TGCGCCAGCAGCTTGGAGGGGGCGAGAATCCACGAGCAGTACTTC. Protein: CASSLEGARIHEQYF.

The chain has TRBV5-4 and TRBJ1-1; D is unclear. CDR1 and CDR2 from the germline V gene are SGHNT and YYREEE (reference sequence). Deletions cut 1 base from V and 3 bases from J, with 10 bases between. The CDR3 consists of 14 residues. The chain's CDR3 is CASSLSPTDTEAFF. Written as DNA, the CDR3 is TGTGCCAGCAGCTTGAGCCCTACTGACACTGAAGCTTTCTTT. Combining the CDR3 with reference TRBV5-4 and TRBJ1-1 gives the whole variable domain ETGVTQSPTHLIKTRGQQVTLRCSSQSGHNTVSWYQQALGQGPQFIFQYYREEENGRGNFPPRFSGLQFPNYSSELNVNALELDDSALYLCASSLSPTDTEAFFGQGTRLTVV.

In this sample, this clone turned up a few times. The chain carries TRBV7-8 and TRBJ2-1; 10 bases are shared with TRBD2. Germline CDR1 SGHVS, CDR2 FQNEAQ. This CDR3 region has 15 residues. The J segment lost 5 bases and the V segment lost 2 bases, leaving 3 bases of the junction unmatched. The CDR3 is CASSLRLAGDNEQFF. The DNA of the CDR3 is TGTGCCAGCAGCTTAAGGCTAGCGGGAGACAATGAGCAGTTCTTC. The full variable domain, rest sourced from reference TRBV7-8 and TRBJ2-1, is GAGVSQSPRYKVAKRGQDVALRCDPISGHVSLFWYQQALGQGPEFLTYFQNEAQLDKSGLPSDRFFAERPEGSVSTLKIQRTQQEDSAVYLCASSLRLAGDNEQFFGPGTRLTVL.

This clone was counted a few times. V usage is TRBV11-2 and J usage is TRBJ1-1, with D perhaps matching TRBD1 (5 bases). Germline V CDR1 and CDR2: SGHAT, FQNNGV. CDR3 length: 14 amino acids. Trimming took 0 bases from V and 4 from J, leaving 9 bases between them. Here the CDR3 reads CASSLEWRGTEAFF. DNA for the CDR3: TGTGCCAGCAGCTTAGAATGGAGGGGCACTGAAGCTTTCTTT.

The chain combines TRBV30 with TRBJ2-3; 9 nucleotides line up with TRBD2. CDR1 and CDR2 (germline): GTSNPN, SVGIG (reference sequence). This CDR3 has 16 amino acids. Germline trimming cut 2 bases from V and 6 bases from J; bases unmatched to any gene: 12. Written as DNA, the CDR3 is TGTGCCTGGAGTTCCATGTTTGCGGGGGGGGCGGATACGCAGTATTTT. Protein product: CAWSSMFAGGADTQYF.

Here the CDR3 reads CATGQGQTQYF. The CDR3, as DNA: TGTGCCACCGGACAGGGACAGACCCAGTACTTC. The rearrangement uses TRBV6-5 and TRBJ2-5; 8 bases align to TRBD1. Germline lookup yields CDR1 MNHEY and CDR2 SVGAGI. V trimming: 10 bases; J trimming: 6 bases; junction bases outside the gene matches: 4. CDR3 length equals 11 residues.

The chain links TRBV29-1 to TRBJ1-1, with a possible D match to TRBD1 (5 bases). V was clipped by 7 bases and J by 5 bases, with 17 bases between them. CDR1 is SQVTM and CDR2 is ANQGSEA in the germline V gene. The CDR3 runs to 13 residues. The CDR3 DNA reads as TGCAGCGCAAAGGGGCCGTTTCGGACTGAAGCTTTCTTT. Its protein is CSAKGPFRTEAFF.

This chain connects TRBV5-1 to TRBJ2-5; 9 bases are a match to TRBD2. Germline CDR1 is SGHRS and CDR2 is YFSETQ. V trimming: 4 bases; J trimming: 4 bases; junction bases outside the gene matches: 14. The CDR3 has 17 amino acids. CDR3 sequence reads: CASSPLSSGGSGETQYF. The CDR3 DNA reads as TGCGCCAGCAGCCCCTTGAGTAGCGGGGGCTCGGGAGAGACCCAGTACTTC.

This clone has only a few counts. V gene TRBV6-6 combines with J gene TRBJ1-2; D possibly corresponds to TRBD1 (5 bases). The CDR3 runs 13 residues. CDR1 is MNHNY, CDR2 SVGAGI, per germline (reference sequence). V lost 6 bases, J lost 4 bases, and 12 bases lay in between. The CDR3 region is CASSPSQGYGYTF. The CDR3 DNA reads TGTGCCAGCAGCCCATCTCAGGGCTATGGCTACACCTTC.

The gene calls are TRBV14 and TRBJ2-5; D may be TRBD2 (7 bases). The CDR3 sequence is 12 residues long. CDR1 is SGHDN, CDR2 FVKESK, per germline. Trimming removed 7 bases from V and 5 bases from J, with 11 bases in between. CDR3 nucleotide sequence: TGTGCCAGCATATCGGGGGGCGAGACCCAGTACTTC. Translated: CASISGGETQYF. Combining the CDR3 with reference TRBV14 and TRBJ2-5 gives the whole variable domain EAGVTQFPSHSVIEKGQTVTLRCDPISGHDNLYWYRRVMGKEIKFLLHFVKESKQDESGMPNNRFLAERTGGTYSTLKVQPAELEDSGVYFCASISGGETQYFGPGTRLLVL.